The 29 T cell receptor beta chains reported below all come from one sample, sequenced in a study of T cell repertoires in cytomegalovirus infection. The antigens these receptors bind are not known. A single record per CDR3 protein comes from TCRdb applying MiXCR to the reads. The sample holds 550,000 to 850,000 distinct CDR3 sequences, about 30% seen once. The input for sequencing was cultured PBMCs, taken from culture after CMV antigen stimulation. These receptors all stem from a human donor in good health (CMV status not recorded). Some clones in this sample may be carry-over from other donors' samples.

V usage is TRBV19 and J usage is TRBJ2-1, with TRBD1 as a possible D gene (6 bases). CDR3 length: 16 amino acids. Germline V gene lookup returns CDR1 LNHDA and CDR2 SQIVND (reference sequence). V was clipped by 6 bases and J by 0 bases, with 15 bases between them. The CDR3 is CASRITGWSSYNEQFF. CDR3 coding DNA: TGTGCCAGTAGGATCACAGGGTGGAGCTCCTACAATGAGCAGTTCTTC.

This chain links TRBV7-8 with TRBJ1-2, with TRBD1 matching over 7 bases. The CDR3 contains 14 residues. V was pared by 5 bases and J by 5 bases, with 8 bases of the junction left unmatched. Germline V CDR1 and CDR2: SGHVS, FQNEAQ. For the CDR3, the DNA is TGTGCCAGCAGCATCCGGGACAGTTTGTATGGCTACACCTTC. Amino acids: CASSIRDSLYGYTF.

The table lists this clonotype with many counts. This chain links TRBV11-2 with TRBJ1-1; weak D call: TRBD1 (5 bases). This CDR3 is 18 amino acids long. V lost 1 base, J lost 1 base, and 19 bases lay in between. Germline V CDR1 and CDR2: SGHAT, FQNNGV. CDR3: CASSLVPLQGTKNTEAFF. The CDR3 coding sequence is TGTGCCAGCAGCTTAGTTCCCTTGCAGGGAACTAAGAACACTGAAGCTTTCTTT.

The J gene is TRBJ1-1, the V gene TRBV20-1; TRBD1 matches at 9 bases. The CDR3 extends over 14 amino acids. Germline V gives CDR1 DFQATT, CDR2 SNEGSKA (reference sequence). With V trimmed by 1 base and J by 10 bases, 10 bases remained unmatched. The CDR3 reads CSARVATGGQGAFF. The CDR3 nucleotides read TGCAGTGCTAGAGTAGCCACAGGGGGCCAGGGAGCTTTCTTT.

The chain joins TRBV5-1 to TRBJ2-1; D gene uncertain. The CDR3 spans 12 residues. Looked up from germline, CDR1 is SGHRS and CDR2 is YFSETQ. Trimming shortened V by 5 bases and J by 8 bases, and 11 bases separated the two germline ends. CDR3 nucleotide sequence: TGCGCCAGCAGTATTCCCGGCGATGAGCAGTTCTTC. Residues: CASSIPGDEQFF.

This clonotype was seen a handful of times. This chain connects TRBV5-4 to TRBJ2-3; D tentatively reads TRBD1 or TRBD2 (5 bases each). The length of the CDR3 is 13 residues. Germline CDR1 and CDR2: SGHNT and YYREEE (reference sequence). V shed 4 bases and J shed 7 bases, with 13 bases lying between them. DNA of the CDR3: TGTGCCAGCAGCGACCAGGGAGTACATACGCAGTATTTT. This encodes CASSDQGVHTQYF.

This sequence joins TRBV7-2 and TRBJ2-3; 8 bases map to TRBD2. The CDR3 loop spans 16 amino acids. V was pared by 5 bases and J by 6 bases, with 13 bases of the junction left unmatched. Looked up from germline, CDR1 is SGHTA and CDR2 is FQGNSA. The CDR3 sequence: CASSDGAGGDIDTQYF. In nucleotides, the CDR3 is TGTGCCAGCAGCGACGGGGCCGGGGGGGACATCGATACGCAGTATTTT.

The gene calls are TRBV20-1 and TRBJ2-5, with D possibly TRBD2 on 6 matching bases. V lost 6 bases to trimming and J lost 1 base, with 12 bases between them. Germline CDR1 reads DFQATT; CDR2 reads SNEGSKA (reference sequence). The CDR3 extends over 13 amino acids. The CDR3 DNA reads TGCAGTGCCGGAGGGCAGCCCCAAGAGACCCAGTACTTC. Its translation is CSAGGQPQETQYF.

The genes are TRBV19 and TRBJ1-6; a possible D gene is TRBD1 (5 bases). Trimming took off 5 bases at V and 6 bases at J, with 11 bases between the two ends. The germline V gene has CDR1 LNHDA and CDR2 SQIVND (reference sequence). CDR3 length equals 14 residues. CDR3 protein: CASSPGRINSPLHF. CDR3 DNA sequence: TGTGCCAGTAGTCCGGGACGGATTAATTCACCCCTCCACTTT.

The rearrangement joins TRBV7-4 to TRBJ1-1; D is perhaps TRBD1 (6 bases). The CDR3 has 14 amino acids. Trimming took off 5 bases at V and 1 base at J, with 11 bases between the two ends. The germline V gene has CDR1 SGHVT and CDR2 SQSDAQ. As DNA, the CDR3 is TGTGCCAGCAGCCGACCGACAGGGAACACTGAAGCTTTCTTT. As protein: CASSRPTGNTEAFF.

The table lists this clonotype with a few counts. This chain's CDR3 is CASSPIRSSTDTQYF. The CDR3 nucleotides are TGTGCCAGCAGCCCCATCAGGTCTAGCACAGATACGCAGTATTTT. The rearrangement links TRBV7-6 to TRBJ2-3; D call uncertain. Germline V gene sequence: CDR1 SGHVS, CDR2 FNYEAQ. The length of the CDR3 is 15 residues. V shed 5 bases and J shed 0 bases, with 12 bases lying between them.

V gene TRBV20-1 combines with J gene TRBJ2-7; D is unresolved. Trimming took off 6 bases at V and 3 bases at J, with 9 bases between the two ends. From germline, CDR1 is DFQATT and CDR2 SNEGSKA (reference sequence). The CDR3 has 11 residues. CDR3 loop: CSASQSYEQYF. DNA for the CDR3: TGCAGTGCCAGCCAGAGCTACGAGCAGTACTTC.

This CDR3 reads CASSLAPTSRGFTGELFF. The DNA for the CDR3 is TGTGCCAGCAGCTTAGCCCCGACTAGCCGGGGTTTCACCGGGGAGCTGTTTTTT. The chain has TRBV7-2 and TRBJ2-2; 7 positions match TRBD2. The CDR3 spans 18 residues. The ends lost 0 bases at V and 4 bases at J; junction bases unmatched: 11. Per germline, CDR1 SGHTA and CDR2 FQGNSA.

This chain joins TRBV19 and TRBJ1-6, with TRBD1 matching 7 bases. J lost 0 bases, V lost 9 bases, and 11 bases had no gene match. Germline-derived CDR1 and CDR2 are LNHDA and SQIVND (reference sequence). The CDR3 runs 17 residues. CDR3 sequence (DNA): TGTGCCAGCGCGGACAGGAGGGGCACCTCCTATAATTCACCCCTCCACTTT. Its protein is CASADRRGTSYNSPLHF.

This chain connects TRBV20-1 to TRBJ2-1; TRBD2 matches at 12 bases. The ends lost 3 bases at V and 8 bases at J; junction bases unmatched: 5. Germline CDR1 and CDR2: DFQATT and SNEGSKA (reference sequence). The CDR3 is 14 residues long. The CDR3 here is CSASRLAGADEQFF. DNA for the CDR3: TGCAGTGCTAGTCGACTAGCGGGAGCCGATGAGCAGTTCTTC.

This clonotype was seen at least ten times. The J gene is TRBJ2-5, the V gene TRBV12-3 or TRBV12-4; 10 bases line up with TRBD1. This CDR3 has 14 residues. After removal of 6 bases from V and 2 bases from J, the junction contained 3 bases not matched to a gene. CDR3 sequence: CASRRGQGQETQYF. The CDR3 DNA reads TGTGCCAGCAGGCGGGGACAGGGGCAAGAGACCCAGTACTTC.

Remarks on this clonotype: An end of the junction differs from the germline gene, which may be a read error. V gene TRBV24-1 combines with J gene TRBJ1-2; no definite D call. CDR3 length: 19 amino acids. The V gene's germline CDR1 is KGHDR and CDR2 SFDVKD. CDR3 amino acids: CAPSDLYGVGDVLNYGYTF. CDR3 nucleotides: TGTGCCCCCAGTGATTTATACGGGGTCGGAGACGTACTGAACTATGGCTACACCTTC.

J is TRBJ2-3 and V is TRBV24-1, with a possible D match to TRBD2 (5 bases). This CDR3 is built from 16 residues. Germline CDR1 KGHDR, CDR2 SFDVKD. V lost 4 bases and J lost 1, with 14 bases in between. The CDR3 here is CATSDPLAARTDTQYF. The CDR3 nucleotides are TGTGCCACCAGTGACCCCCTAGCAGCCCGCACAGATACGCAGTATTTT.

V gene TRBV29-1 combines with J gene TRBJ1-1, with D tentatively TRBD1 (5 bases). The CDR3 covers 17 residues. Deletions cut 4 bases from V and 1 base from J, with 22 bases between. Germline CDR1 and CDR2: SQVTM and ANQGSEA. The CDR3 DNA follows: TGCAGCGTTGCTTTTAAAGGGGCAGCCGAACAGAACACTGAAGCTTTCTTT. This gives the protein CSVAFKGAAEQNTEAFF.

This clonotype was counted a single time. This CDR3 is CASSQSVGASGAFF. CDR3 nucleotides: TGTGCCAGCAGCCAATCTGTGGGGGCGAGTGGAGCTTTCTTT. The V call is TRBV3-1, the J call TRBJ1-1; tentative D call: TRBD1 (6 bases). The V end lost 2 bases, the J end lost 10 bases, and 17 bases lay between the germline ends. CDR1 and CDR2 (germline): LGHDT, YNNKEL (reference sequence). This CDR3 has 14 residues.

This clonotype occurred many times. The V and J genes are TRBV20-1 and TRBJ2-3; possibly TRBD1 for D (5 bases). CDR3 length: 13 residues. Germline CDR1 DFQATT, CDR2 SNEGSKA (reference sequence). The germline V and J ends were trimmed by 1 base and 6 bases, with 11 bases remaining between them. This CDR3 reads CSARGSGRDTQYF. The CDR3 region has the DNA TGCAGTGCTAGAGGGTCAGGGCGGGATACGCAGTATTTT.

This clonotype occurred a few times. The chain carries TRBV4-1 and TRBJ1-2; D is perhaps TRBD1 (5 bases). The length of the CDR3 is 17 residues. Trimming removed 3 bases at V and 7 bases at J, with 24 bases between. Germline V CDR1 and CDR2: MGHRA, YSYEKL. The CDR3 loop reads CASSHPQGNSHGAGYTF. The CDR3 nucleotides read TGCGCCAGCAGCCATCCCCAAGGGAACAGCCATGGGGCTGGCTACACCTTC.

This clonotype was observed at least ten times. CDR3 in amino acids: CASSSTLGETEAFF. The CDR3 DNA follows: TGTGCCAGCAGCTCTACCTTAGGAGAGACTGAAGCTTTCTTT. This chain links TRBV7-2 with TRBJ1-1; no clear D gene. Trimming pared 4 bases from V and 5 bases from J, leaving 14 bases between. This CDR3 region has 14 residues. Germline lookup yields CDR1 SGHTA and CDR2 FQGNSA.

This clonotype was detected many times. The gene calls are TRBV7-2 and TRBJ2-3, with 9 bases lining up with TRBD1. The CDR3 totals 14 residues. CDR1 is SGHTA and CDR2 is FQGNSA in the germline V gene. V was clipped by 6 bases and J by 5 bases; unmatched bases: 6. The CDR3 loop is CASRRDRDLDTQYF. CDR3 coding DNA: TGTGCCAGCAGACGGGACAGGGATTTAGATACGCAGTATTTT.

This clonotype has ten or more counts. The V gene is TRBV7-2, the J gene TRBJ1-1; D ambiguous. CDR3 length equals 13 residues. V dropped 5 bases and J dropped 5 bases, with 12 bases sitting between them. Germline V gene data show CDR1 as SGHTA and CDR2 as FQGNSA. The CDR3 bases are TGTGCCAGCAGCATTGAGAGAGGAACTGAAGCTTTCTTT. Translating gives CASSIERGTEAFF.

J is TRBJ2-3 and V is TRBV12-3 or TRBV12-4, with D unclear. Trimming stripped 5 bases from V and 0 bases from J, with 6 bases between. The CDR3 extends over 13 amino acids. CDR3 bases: TGTGCCAGCAGTCGTTACAGCACAGATACGCAGTATTTT. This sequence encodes CASSRYSTDTQYF.

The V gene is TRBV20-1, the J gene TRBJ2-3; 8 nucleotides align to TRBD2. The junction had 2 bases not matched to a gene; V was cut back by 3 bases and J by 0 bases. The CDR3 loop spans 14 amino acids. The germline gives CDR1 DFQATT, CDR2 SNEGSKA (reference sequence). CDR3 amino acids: CSARIAGSTDTQYF. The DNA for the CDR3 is TGCAGTGCTAGGATAGCGGGGAGCACAGATACGCAGTATTTT.

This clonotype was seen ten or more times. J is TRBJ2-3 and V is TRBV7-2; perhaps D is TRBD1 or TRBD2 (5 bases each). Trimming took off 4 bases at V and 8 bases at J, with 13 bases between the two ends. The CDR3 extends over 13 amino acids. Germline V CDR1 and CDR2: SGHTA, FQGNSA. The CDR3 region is CASSSGQLITQYF. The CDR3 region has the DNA TGTGCCAGCAGCTCGGGGCAGTTAATTACGCAGTATTTT. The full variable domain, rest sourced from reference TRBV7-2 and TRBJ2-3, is GAGVSQSPSNKVTEKGKDVELRCDPISGHTALYWYRQSLGQGLEFLIYFQGNSAPDKSGLPSDRFSAERTGGSVSTLTIQRTQQEDSAVYLCASSSGQLITQYFGPGTRLTVL.

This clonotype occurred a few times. The CDR3 DNA follows: TGTGCCAGCAGCTTAACACCGCAGGGCTCAGAGACCCAGTACTTC. Protein: CASSLTPQGSETQYF. The genes are TRBV5-4 and TRBJ2-5; possible D gene TRBD1, 5 bases. V gave up 2 bases and J gave up 4 bases, with 15 bases separating them. The germline V gene has CDR1 SGHNT and CDR2 YYREEE (reference sequence). This CDR3 is 15 amino acids long.